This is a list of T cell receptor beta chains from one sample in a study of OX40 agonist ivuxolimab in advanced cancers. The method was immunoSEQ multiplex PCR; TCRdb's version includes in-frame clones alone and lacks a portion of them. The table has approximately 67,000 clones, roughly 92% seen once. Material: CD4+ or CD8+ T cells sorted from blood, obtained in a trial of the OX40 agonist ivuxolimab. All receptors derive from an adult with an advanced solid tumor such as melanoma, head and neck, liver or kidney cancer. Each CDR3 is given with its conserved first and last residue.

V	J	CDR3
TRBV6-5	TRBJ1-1	CASSYEGTGNGGEAFF
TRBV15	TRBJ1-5	CATSRDAGPQHF
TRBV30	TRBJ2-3	CAWSVQGTDTQYF
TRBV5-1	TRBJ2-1	CASSYEGPGGEQFF
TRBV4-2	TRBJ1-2	CASSQDGGRFDGYTF
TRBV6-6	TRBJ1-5	CASSYSPGSYQPQHF
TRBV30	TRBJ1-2	CAWSVRTGNGYTF
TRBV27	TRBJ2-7	CASRPLLEYF
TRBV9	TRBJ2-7	CASSTTSYEQYF
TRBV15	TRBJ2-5	CATSRDSTGQETQYF
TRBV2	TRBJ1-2	CASRGTGGFRYTF
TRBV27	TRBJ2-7	CASRRGYEQYF
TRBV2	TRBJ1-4	CASRDTGTGTEKLFF
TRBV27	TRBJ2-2	CASRAQVGNTGELFF
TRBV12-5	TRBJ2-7	CASGPRAAYEQYF
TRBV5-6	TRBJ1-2	CASSLGTDYGYTF
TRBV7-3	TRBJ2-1	CASSELERNEQFF
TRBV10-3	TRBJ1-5	CASWDGSNQPQHF
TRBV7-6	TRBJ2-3	CASRGGRGGTDTQYF
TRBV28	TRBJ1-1	CASSSDPFRAFF
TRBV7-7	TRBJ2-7	CIPARSEQYF
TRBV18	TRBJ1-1	CASSPRRVADTEAFF
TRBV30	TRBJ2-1	CAWSVRANEQFF
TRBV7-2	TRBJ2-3	CASSLATSGRTDTQYF
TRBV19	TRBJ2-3	CASSRNRVIQMADTQYF
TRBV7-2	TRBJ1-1	CASKPWGAQETEAFF
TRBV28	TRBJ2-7	CASSLSRGTGGSYEQYF